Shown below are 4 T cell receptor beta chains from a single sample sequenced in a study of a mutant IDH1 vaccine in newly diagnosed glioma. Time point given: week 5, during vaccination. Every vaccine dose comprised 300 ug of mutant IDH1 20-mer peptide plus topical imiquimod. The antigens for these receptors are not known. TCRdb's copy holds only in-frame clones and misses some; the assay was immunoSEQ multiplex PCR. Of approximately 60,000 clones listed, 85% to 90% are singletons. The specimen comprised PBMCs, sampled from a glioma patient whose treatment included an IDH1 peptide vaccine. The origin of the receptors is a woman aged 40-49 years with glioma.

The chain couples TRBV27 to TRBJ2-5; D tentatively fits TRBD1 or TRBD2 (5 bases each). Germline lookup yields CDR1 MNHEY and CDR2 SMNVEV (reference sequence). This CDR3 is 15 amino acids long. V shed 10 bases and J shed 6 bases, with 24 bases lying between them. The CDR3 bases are TGTGCCACCGCCGAGGGTAGGGGATGGTTACAGACCCAGTACTTC. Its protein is CATAEGRGWLQTQYF.

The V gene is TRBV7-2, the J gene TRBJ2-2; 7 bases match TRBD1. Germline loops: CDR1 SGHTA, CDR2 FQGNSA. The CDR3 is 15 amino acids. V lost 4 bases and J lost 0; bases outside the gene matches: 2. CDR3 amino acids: CASSSGTANTGELFF. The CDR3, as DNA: TGTGCCAGCAGCTCCGGGACAGCGAACACCGGGGAGCTGTTTTTT. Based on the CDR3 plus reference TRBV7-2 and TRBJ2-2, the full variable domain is GAGVSQSPSNKVTEKGKDVELRCDPISGHTALYWYRQSLGQGLEFLIYFQGNSAPDKSGLPSDRFSAERTGGSVSTLTIQRTQQEDSAVYLCASSSGTANTGELFFGEGSRLTVL.

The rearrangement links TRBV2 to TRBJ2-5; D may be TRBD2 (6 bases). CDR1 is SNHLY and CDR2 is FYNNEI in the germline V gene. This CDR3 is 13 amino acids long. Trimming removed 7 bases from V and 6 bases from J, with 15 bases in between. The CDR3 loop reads CASTTGDRKTQYF. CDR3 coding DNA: TGTGCCAGCACTACGGGAGATCGGAAGACCCAGTACTTC.

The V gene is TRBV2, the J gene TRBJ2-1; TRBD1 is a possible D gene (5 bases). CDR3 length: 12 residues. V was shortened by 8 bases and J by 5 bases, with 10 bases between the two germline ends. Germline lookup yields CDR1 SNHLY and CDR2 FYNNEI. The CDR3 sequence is CASRDRHNEQFF. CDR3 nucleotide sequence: TGTGCCAGCCGCGACAGACACAATGAGCAGTTCTTC.